This T cell receptor (beta chain) was identified during a study of blood T cell repertoires in COVID-19. TCRdb's table, derived via immunoSEQ multiplex PCR, lists solely in-frame clones and lacks some. The sample has tens of thousands of clones; roughly 80% are singletons. The V and J ends lost 9 bases and 7 bases, in that order; junction bases with no gene match: 14. Germline CDR1 is LNHDA and CDR2 is SQIVND (reference sequence). This CDR3 is 15 amino acids long. The TCR sequence derives from a woman between 45 and 65 years old with acute or convalescent COVID-19. Source material: peripheral blood. The chain carries TRBV19 and TRBJ1-2; TRBD1 matches 10 bases. This chain's CDR3 is CASDNSGTGVRGYTF. The CDR3 DNA reads as TGTGCCAGCGACAACTCCGGGACAGGGGTTCGTGGCTACACCTTC.